This TCR beta chain was obtained from a study of cytomegalovirus exposure and HLA in healthy donors. At the level of the study: Drawn from HLA-typed donors, 80 million to 100 million unique TCRs were held in an early data release. Study observations and caveats: Another analysis was done later, and it associated over 15,000 TCR beta sequences with HLA alleles at 0.05 false discovery rate. Rare TCR sequences predominated, though certain public TCRs were found in many donors.

PCR was performed using 60 Vbeta and 13 Jbeta primers. The table came from immunoSEQ multiplex PCR; TCRdb's copy has only in-frame clones and leaves some out. The data show under 300,000 clones, with 65% to 85% seen just once and approximately 2.5% held by the top ten. Remarks on this clone: The antigen remains unidentified.

The TCR sequence derives from a female donor in good health and CMV-seronegative. Sample: PBMCs.

The chain's CDR3 is CASLGSVSGRLFF. Written as DNA, the CDR3 is TGTGCCAGTCTGGGAAGTGTTTCGGGAAGGCTGTTTTTT. The J gene is TRBJ2-2, the V gene TRBV7-9; TRBD2 is a possible D gene (5 bases). This CDR3 has 13 amino acids. V was clipped by 9 bases and J by 13 bases, with 21 bases between them. Per the germline V gene, CDR1 is SEHNR and CDR2 is FQNEAQ (reference sequence). Complete variable domain (other parts from reference TRBV7-9 and TRBJ2-2): DTGVSQNPRHKITKRGQNVTFRCDPISEHNRLYWYRQTLGQGPEFLTYFQNEAQLEKSRLLSDRFSAERPKGSFSTLEIQRTEQGDSAMYLCASLGSVSGRLFFGEGSRLTVL.